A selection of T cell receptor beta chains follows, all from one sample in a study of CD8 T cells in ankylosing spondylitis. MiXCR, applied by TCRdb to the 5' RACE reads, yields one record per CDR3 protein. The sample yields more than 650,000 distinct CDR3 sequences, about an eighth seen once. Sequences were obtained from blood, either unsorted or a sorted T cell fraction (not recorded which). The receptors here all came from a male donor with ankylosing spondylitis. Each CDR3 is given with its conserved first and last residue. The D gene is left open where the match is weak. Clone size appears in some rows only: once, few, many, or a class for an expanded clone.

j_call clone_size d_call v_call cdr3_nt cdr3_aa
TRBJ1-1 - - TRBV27 TGTGCCAGCAGTAGGACAGTTACATTGAACACTGAAGCTTTCTTT CASSRTVTLNTEAFF
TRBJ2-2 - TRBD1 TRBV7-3 TGTGCCAGCAGCGCCCAGGGGGTAAACACCGGGGAGCTGTTTTTT CASSAQGVNTGELFF
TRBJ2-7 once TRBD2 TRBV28 TGTGCCAGCAGTTTACTGACTAGCGGGGGCTCCTACGAGCAGTACTTC CASSLLTSGGSYEQYF
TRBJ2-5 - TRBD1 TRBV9 TGTGCCAGCAGCACCGGACAGGGGGTACAAGAGACCCAGTACTTC CASSTGQGVQETQYF
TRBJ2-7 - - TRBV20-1 TGCAGTGCTAGAGATTGGCATAGCTCCTACGAGCAGTACTTC CSARDWHSSYEQYF
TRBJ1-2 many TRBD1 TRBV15 TGTGCCACCAGCAGAGATCTCAGGGGGGATGGCTACACCTTC CATSRDLRGDGYTF
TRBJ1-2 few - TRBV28 TGTGCCAGCAGTTGGGACACCGGGTCGGGTGGCTACACCTTC CASSWDTGSGGYTF
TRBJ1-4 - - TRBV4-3 TGCGCCAGCAGCCAAGATTACATCGGGGAGGAGGGGCCTAGGGAAAAACTGTTTTTT CASSQDYIGEEGPREKLFF
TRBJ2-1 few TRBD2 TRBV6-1 TGTGCCAGCAGCAGGACTAGTCAGTTCTTC CASSRTSQFF
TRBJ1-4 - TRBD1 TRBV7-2 TGTGCCAGCAGACGCCGGGGGACAGGGGGCGAAAAACTGTTTTTT CASRRRGTGGEKLFF
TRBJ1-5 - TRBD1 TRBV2 TGTGCCAGCAGACCGGGACAGGGGGTGGTGAAACGAGCTCAGCCCCAGCATTTT CASRPGQGVVKRAQPQHF
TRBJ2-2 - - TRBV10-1 TGCGCCAGCAGTGAGTCGCGGGGTGGGAACACCGGGGAGCTGTTTTTT CASSESRGGNTGELFF
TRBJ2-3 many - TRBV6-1 TGTGCCAGCAGTGAATCGGGCAGCACAGATACGCAGTATTTT CASSESGSTDTQYF
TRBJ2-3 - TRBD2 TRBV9 TGTGCCAGCAGCCCCCGGGGACTAGCGGGAGTAGATACGCAGTATTTT CASSPRGLAGVDTQYF
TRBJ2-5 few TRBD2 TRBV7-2 TGTGCCAGCAGCTTAGCGTCTAGCGGGGAGACCCAGTACTTC CASSLASSGETQYF
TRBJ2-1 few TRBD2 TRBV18 TGTGCCAGCTCACGAGGACTAGCGGGAACGAGGGAGCAGTTCTTC CASSRGLAGTREQFF
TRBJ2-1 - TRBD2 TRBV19 TGTGCCAGTAGTATGCGGACTAGCGGGGGGAATGAGCAGTTCTTC CASSMRTSGGNEQFF
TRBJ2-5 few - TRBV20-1 TGCAGTGCTGGGGGGCTCGAGACCCAGTACTTC CSAGGLETQYF
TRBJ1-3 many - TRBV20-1 TGCAGTGCCAGCCGTGACTCTGGAAACACCATATATTTT CSASRDSGNTIYF
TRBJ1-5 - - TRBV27 TGTGCCAGCCGAAAAGCGGGGGCTGGCAATCAGCCCCAGCATTTT CASRKAGAGNQPQHF
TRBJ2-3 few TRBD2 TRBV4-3 TGCGCCAGCAGCCAAGATGGGGAGAGCGGGAGAGCGGGCACAGATACGCAGTATTTT CASSQDGESGRAGTDTQYF
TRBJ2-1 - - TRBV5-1 TGCGCCAGCAGCCAAGGGACTCCCGCCTACAATGAGCAGTTCTTC CASSQGTPAYNEQFF
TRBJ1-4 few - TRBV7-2 TGTGCCAGCAGTCGAGCTACAGGGAGGGGTGAAAAACTGTTTTTT CASSRATGRGEKLFF
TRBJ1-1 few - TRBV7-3 TGTGCCAGCAGCCTCAGAGGAGGGCGAGCTTTCTTT CASSLRGGRAFF
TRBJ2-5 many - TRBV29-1 TGCAGCGTTGAAGATCCCGGCTGGGGGCCGCAAGAGACCCAGTACTTC CSVEDPGWGPQETQYF
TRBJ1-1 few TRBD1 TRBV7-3 TGTGCCAGCAGCTTAACCCCGGGGACAGGGATGTTAACTGAAGCTTTCTTT CASSLTPGTGMLTEAFF
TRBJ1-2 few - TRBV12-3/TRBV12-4 TGTGCCAGCAGCCTTACCCCGGACGACGGCTACACCTTC CASSLTPDDGYTF
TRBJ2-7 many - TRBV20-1 TGCAGTGCCGACCAGGACAGATCCAACGAGCAGTACTTC CSADQDRSNEQYF
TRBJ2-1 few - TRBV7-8 TGTGCCAGCAGCTTGGACAGAAACAATGAGCAGTTCTTC CASSLDRNNEQFF
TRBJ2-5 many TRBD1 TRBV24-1 TGTGCCACCAGTGATCCCGGGACAGGGTGGGAAACCCAGTACTTC CATSDPGTGWETQYF
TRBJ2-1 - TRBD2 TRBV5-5 TGTGCCAGCAGCATTACCGGGACTAGCGGATACAATGAGCAGTTCTTC CASSITGTSGYNEQFF
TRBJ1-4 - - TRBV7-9 TGTGCCAGCAGCTCCCCAAGACAGCTAAATGAAAAACTGTTTTTT CASSSPRQLNEKLFF
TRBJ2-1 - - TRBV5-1 TGCGCCAGCAGGTCCCCCAGGGGATGGTGGTTATTC CASRSPRGWWLF
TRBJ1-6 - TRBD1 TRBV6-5 TGTGCCAGCGGACAGGGGCTGGGGTCACCCCTCCACTTT CASGQGLGSPLHF
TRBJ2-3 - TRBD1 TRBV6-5 TGTGCCAGCAGTTACTCGTCTATGACGACAGGGCCCACAGATACGCAGTATTTT CASSYSSMTTGPTDTQYF
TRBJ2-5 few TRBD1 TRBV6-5 TGTGCCAGCAGTTACTCCCGGACAGGGGATGGGACCCAGTACTTC CASSYSRTGDGTQYF
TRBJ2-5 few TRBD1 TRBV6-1 TGTGCCAGCAGTGAAACGCGGGACAGGCAAGAGACCCAGTACTTC CASSETRDRQETQYF
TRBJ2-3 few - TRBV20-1 TGCAGTGCTATAAGTCCGGGTTGGACCACAGATACGCAGTATTTT CSAISPGWTTDTQYF
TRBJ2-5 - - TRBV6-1 TGTGCCAGCAGGAAGGGGCTGGCCTCAGAGACCCAGTACTTC CASRKGLASETQYF
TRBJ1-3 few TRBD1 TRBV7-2 TGTGCCAGCAGCCCCGGGACAGGGCCGTCGAACACCATATATTTT CASSPGTGPSNTIYF